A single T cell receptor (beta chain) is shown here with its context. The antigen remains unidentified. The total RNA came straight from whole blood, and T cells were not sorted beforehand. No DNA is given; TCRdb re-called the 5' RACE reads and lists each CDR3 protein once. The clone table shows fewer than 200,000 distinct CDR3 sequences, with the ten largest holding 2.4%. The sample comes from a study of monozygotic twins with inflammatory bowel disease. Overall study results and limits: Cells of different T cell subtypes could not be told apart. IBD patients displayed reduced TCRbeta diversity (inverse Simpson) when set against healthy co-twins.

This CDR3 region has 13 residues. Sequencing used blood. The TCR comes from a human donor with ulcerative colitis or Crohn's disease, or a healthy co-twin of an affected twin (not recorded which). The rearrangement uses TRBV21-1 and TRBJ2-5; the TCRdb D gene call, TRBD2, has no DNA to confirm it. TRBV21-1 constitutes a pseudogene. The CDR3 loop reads CASSKGGAETQYF.